The clone carrying this T cell receptor (beta chain) has just one count. The data were taken from a study of cytomegalovirus exposure and HLA in healthy donors. CDR3 length: 15 residues. The germline gives CDR1 GTSNPN, CDR2 SVGIG (reference sequence). The V segment lost 1 base and the J segment 3 bases; nucleotides outside the gene matches: 3. The PCR had 60 Vbeta and 13 Jbeta primers. Sequenced by immunoSEQ multiplex PCR; TCRdb stores in-frame clones only, minus some. The table includes about 220,000 clones, around 80% detected once. The chain uses TRBV30 and TRBJ2-7; 13 bases match TRBD2. The TCR sequence derives from a boy aged 2-9 years in good health and CMV-seronegative. The specimen sequenced was PBMCs. Here the CDR3 reads CAWSEGLAGDYEQYF. The CDR3 DNA is TGTGCCTGGAGTGAAGGACTAGCGGGGGACTACGAGCAGTACTTC.